The 27 T cell receptor beta chains given below trace back to one sample, sequenced in a study of shared clonotypes between healthy human individuals. TCRdb's table, derived via immunoSEQ multiplex PCR, lists solely in-frame clones and lacks some. The sample records over 2 million clones, less than 95% being singletons. The sequencing sample was made of naive CD4+ T cells from PBMCs. The sample's subset: CD45RA+ positively selected. These receptors were obtained from a man younger than 30 in good health. Some clones in this sample may be carry-over from other donors' samples.

V and J are TRBV28 and TRBJ1-5, with TRBD1 identical over 8 bases. CDR1 and CDR2 from the germline V gene are MDHEN and SYDVKM. The V gene end was trimmed by 4 bases and the J gene end by 5 bases; junction bases not matched to a gene: 4. This CDR3 comprises 14 residues. This chain's CDR3 is CASSWAGGDQPQHF. The CDR3 DNA sequence: TGTGCCAGCAGTTGGGCAGGGGGCGATCAGCCCCAGCATTTT.

V and J are TRBV10-1 and TRBJ2-1, with TRBD2 matching over 10 bases. Germline CDR1 WNHNN, CDR2 SYGVQD (reference sequence). With 10 bases clipped from V and 3 bases from J, the junction kept 12 bases outside the gene matches. The CDR3 has 16 residues. The CDR3 sequence: CATPDGLAENYNEQFF. CDR3 bases: TGCGCCACCCCGGATGGACTAGCGGAAAACTACAATGAGCAGTTCTTC.

V usage is TRBV9 and J usage is TRBJ2-7; 7 nucleotides align to TRBD2. V lost 7 bases to trimming and J lost 2 bases; unmatched junction nucleotides: 9. Looked up from germline, CDR1 is SGDLS and CDR2 is YYNGEE. The CDR3 is 14 amino acids. The CDR3 loop reads CASGGELATYEQYF. The CDR3 DNA reads as TGTGCCAGCGGGGGGGAACTAGCGACCTACGAGCAGTACTTC.

This chain joins TRBV7-3 and TRBJ2-5; 15 nucleotides align to TRBD2. V was pared by 5 bases and J by 2 bases, with 12 bases of the junction left unmatched. This CDR3 region has 19 residues. The germline V gene encodes CDR1 SGHTA and CDR2 FQGTGA. The CDR3 DNA follows: TGTGCCAGCAGCAAAGAGTCGGGACTAGCGGGAGGAAAGCAAGAGACCCAGTACTTC. Protein: CASSKESGLAGGKQETQYF.

The V call is TRBV5-1, the J call TRBJ2-5; maybe TRBD1 (5 bases). Germline V gene data show CDR1 as SGHRS and CDR2 as YFSETQ. CDR3 size: 14 residues. The germline V and J ends were trimmed by 0 bases and 5 bases, with 11 bases remaining between them. This CDR3 is CASSLEGLDETQYF. The CDR3 bases are TGCGCCAGCAGCTTGGAGGGGCTAGATGAGACCCAGTACTTC.

The rearrangement joins TRBV5-8 to TRBJ1-2; D not certain. Looked up from germline, CDR1 is SGHTS and CDR2 is YDEGEE. V lost 2 bases, J lost 0 bases, and 11 bases lay in between. The CDR3 consists of 15 residues. The CDR3 sequence is CASSFIPTPNYGYTF. In DNA form, the CDR3 reads TGTGCCAGCAGCTTCATTCCGACACCTAACTATGGCTACACCTTC.

The CDR3 here is CATSVLADTQYF. In nucleotides, the CDR3 is TGTGCCACCTCAGTACTAGCAGATACGCAGTATTTT. V is TRBV2 and J is TRBJ2-3; D might be TRBD2 (5 bases). The CDR3 runs 12 residues. Trimming took off 10 bases at V and 4 bases at J, with 12 bases between the two ends. Germline V gives CDR1 SNHLY, CDR2 FYNNEI.

The rearrangement links TRBV5-1 to TRBJ1-5, with a tentative D call TRBD1 (6 bases). This CDR3 is 17 amino acids long. V was shortened by 0 bases and J by 3 bases, with 16 bases between the two germline ends. The germline gives CDR1 SGHRS, CDR2 YFSETQ. The CDR3 region is CASSLAKGGGFNQPQHF. The CDR3 coding sequence is TGCGCCAGCAGCTTGGCCAAGGGGGGAGGCTTCAATCAGCCCCAGCATTTT.

The genes are TRBV4-3 and TRBJ1-2; 9 bases map to TRBD1. V lost 2 bases to trimming and J lost 8 bases; unmatched junction nucleotides: 9. Germline V lookup: CDR1 LGHNA, CDR2 YSLEER. The CDR3 covers 15 residues. The CDR3 DNA sequence: TGCGCCAGCAGCCAACCGGGACAGGGCTTCGGAGGCTACACCTTC. Residues: CASSQPGQGFGGYTF.

CDR3 coding DNA: TGTGCCATCAGTGAGGGGACGGTCGGGGGGCAAGAGACCCAGTACTTC. Translating gives CAISEGTVGGQETQYF. The V call is TRBV10-3, the J call TRBJ2-5, with TRBD2 matching over 7 bases. Trimming took 2 bases from V and 2 from J; bases not matched to a gene: 8. CDR1 and CDR2 from the germline V gene are ENHRY and SYGVKD. The CDR3 has 16 residues.

This chain connects TRBV11-1 to TRBJ1-4; D ambiguous. Trimming pared 5 bases from V and 1 base from J, leaving 11 bases between. The CDR3 has 15 amino acids. Germline V gives CDR1 SGHAT, CDR2 FQDESV (reference sequence). The chain's CDR3 is CASSPRGGTNEKLFF. The CDR3 coding sequence is TGTGCCAGCAGCCCCCGGGGAGGAACTAATGAAAAACTGTTTTTT.

The chain employs TRBV7-9 and TRBJ2-1; TRBD2 matches 9 bases. The germline CDR1 and CDR2 sequences are SEHNR and FQNEAQ (reference sequence). V was pared by 5 bases and J by 6 bases, with 8 bases of the junction left unmatched. There are 15 residues in the CDR3. CDR3 protein: CASSLGLATPNEQFF. The CDR3, as DNA: TGTGCCAGCAGCCTCGGACTAGCGACCCCCAATGAGCAGTTCTTC.

The chain carries TRBV28 and TRBJ2-2, with D maybe TRBD1 (6 bases). CDR1 is MDHEN, CDR2 SYDVKM, per germline. Trimming pared 7 bases from V and 7 bases from J, leaving 16 bases between. This CDR3 has 14 amino acids. The CDR3 nucleotides are TGTGCCAGCAACAAGGGACATCCAGGCGGGGAGCTGTTTTTT. It is translated as CASNKGHPGGELFF.

J is TRBJ2-7 and V is TRBV7-8, with D maybe TRBD2 (6 bases). CDR1 SGHVS and CDR2 FQNEAQ come from the germline V gene. Trimming stripped 1 base from V and 2 bases from J, with 12 bases between. The length of the CDR3 is 15 residues. The CDR3 spells CASSLVVSGAYEQYF. CDR3 coding DNA: TGTGCCAGCAGCTTAGTGGTTAGCGGAGCCTACGAGCAGTACTTC.

This chain joins TRBV27 and TRBJ1-4; D is ambiguous. The CDR3 contains 18 residues. Per germline, CDR1 MNHEY and CDR2 SMNVEV (reference sequence). V was trimmed by 4 bases and J by 1 base, leaving 19 bases between them. The CDR3 region is CASSYLDPLGVTNEKLFF. The CDR3 region has the DNA TGTGCCAGCAGTTACCTCGACCCCCTTGGTGTAACTAATGAAAAACTGTTTTTT.

The chain combines TRBV15 with TRBJ1-1; no clear D gene. The CDR3 consists of 16 residues. Germline V gives CDR1 LNHNV, CDR2 YYDKDF (reference sequence). Trimming took off 0 bases at V and 1 base at J, with 12 bases between the two ends. The CDR3 sequence: CATSRDRRAWNTEAFF. For the CDR3, the DNA is TGTGCCACCAGCAGAGATAGGCGGGCCTGGAACACTGAAGCTTTCTTT.

V and J are TRBV28 and TRBJ1-2; possible D gene TRBD1, 6 bases. The germline V and J ends were trimmed by 4 bases and 8 bases, with 20 bases remaining between them. Germline assignment: CDR1 MDHEN and CDR2 SYDVKM. CDR3 length: 15 residues. CDR3 in DNA: TGTGCCAGCAGTTACCCCGGGGGGCAGGGGCAAGGCTACACCTTC. Protein: CASSYPGGQGQGYTF.

The rearrangement joins TRBV27 to TRBJ2-2; TRBD1 matches at 8 bases. This CDR3 is built from 17 residues. V trimming: 1 base; J trimming: 6 bases; junction bases outside the gene matches: 10. Per the germline V gene, CDR1 is MNHEY and CDR2 is SMNVEV (reference sequence). The CDR3 DNA reads TGTGCCAGCAGTTTATTTTCGGGCAGGGGGCTGGCCGGGGAGCTGTTTTTT. It translates to CASSLFSGRGLAGELFF.

For this clone: Other DNA sequences in the same sample also yield this CDR3. The rearrangement uses TRBV28 and TRBJ2-2; D is possibly TRBD2 (5 bases). The length of the CDR3 is 14 residues. With 6 bases removed from V and 3 bases from J, the gap between germline ends came to 11 bases. The germline V gene encodes CDR1 MDHEN and CDR2 SYDVKM. The CDR3 sequence: CASSPTRDTGELFF. CDR3 DNA sequence: TGTGCCAGCAGCCCTACTAGGGACACCGGGGAGCTGTTTTTT.

V gene TRBV6-1 combines with J gene TRBJ1-4; D call uncertain. The V end lost 4 bases, the J end lost 7 bases, and 10 bases lay between the germline ends. CDR3 length: 13 residues. Germline CDR1 and CDR2: MNHNS and SASEGT. The CDR3 reads CASSVSDFEKLFF. The CDR3 DNA is TGTGCCAGCAGTGTCAGTGACTTTGAAAAACTGTTTTTT.

The rearrangement joins TRBV28 to TRBJ1-2, with a possible D match to TRBD1 (5 bases). V lost 5 bases and J 8 bases, leaving 12 bases between the germline ends. The CDR3 is 12 residues long. Germline CDR1 is MDHEN and CDR2 is SYDVKM. The CDR3 loop reads CASSREGWGYTF. The CDR3 DNA is TGTGCCAGCAGTCGGGAGGGGTGGGGCTACACCTTC.

In this sample, this clone turned up once. J is TRBJ1-2 and V is TRBV5-1, with D perhaps matching TRBD1 (5 bases). CDR3 length: 15 amino acids. V lost 5 bases, J lost 6 bases, and 20 bases lay in between. Looked up from germline, CDR1 is SGHRS and CDR2 is YFSETQ. CDR3 in DNA: TGCGCCAGCAGGATTGAAACCAACGCAGGGAATGGCTACACCTTC. Encoded protein: CASRIETNAGNGYTF.

V is TRBV6-1 and J is TRBJ1-3; D unresolved. Germline lookup yields CDR1 MNHNS and CDR2 SASEGT. The CDR3 has 13 residues. Trimming took 5 bases from V and 6 from J, leaving 11 bases between them. This CDR3 reads CASSPTRSNTIYF. The CDR3 nucleotides read TGTGCCAGCAGTCCGACACGATCAAACACCATATATTTT.

This clone was observed a handful of times. The chain combines TRBV15 with TRBJ1-2, with 7 nucleotides matching TRBD1. V was clipped by 2 bases and J by 5 bases; unmatched bases: 8. Germline values: CDR1 LNHNV, CDR2 YYDKDF (reference sequence). The CDR3 runs 15 residues. The CDR3 region is CATSRLPGTEYGYTF. The CDR3, as DNA: TGTGCCACCAGCAGATTACCCGGGACAGAGTATGGCTACACCTTC.

The rearrangement uses TRBV5-1 and TRBJ2-7, with TRBD2 matching over 9 bases. CDR1 is SGHRS and CDR2 is YFSETQ in the germline V gene. V lost 4 bases to trimming and J lost 6 bases; unmatched junction nucleotides: 11. This CDR3 is 15 amino acids long. The CDR3 nucleotides read TGCGCCAGCAGCATCTCCGCGGGAGGGATGCCCGAGCAGTACTTC. This codes for CASSISAGGMPEQYF.

This clone has only a few counts. The V call is TRBV10-3, the J call TRBJ1-1; tentatively, D is TRBD1 (6 bases). In germline, CDR1 is ENHRY, CDR2 SYGVKD. The CDR3 covers 14 residues. V was shortened by 8 bases and J by 0 bases, with 13 bases between the two germline ends. The CDR3 sequence: CAIALDRMNTEAFF. CDR3 nucleotides: TGTGCCATCGCCTTGGACAGAATGAACACTGAAGCTTTCTTT.

The count of this clone is one. V gene TRBV4-3 combines with J gene TRBJ2-1, with 9 bases matching TRBD2. This CDR3 spans 15 amino acids. Looked up from germline, CDR1 is LGHNA and CDR2 is YSLEER. Germline trimming cut 1 base from V and 4 bases from J; bases unmatched to any gene: 2. The CDR3 protein is CASSQGLAGYNEQFF. The CDR3, as DNA: TGCGCCAGCAGCCAAGGGCTAGCGGGGTACAATGAGCAGTTCTTC.